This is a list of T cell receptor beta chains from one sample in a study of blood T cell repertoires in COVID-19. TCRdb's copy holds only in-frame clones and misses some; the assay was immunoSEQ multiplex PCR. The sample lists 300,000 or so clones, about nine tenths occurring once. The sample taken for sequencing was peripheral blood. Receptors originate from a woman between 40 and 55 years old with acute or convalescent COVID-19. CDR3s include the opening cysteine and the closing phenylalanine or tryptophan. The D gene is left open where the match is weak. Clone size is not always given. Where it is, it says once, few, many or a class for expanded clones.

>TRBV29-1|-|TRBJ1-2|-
TGCAGCTCCAAGGAGACGGTCTATGGCTACACCTTC
CSSKETVYGYTF
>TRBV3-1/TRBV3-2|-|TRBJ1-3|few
TGTGCCAGCAGCCAAGAGAGGGTCTCTGGAAACACCATATATTTT
CASSQERVSGNTIYF
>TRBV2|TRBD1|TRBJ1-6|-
TGTGCCAGCAGTCAACAGGGGGCGGGAAATTCACCCCTCCACTTT
CASSQQGAGNSPLHF
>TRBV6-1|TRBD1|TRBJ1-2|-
TGTGCCAGCAGTGAAGGCAGGGGGGTTAATGGCTACACCTTC
CASSEGRGVNGYTF
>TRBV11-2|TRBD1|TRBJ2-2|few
TGTGCCAGCAACCAACAGGGGGCGGTAAACGGGGAGCTGTTTTTT
CASNQQGAVNGELFF
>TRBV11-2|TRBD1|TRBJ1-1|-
TGTGCCAGCAGCTTAACAAGGACAGGGGTCAACACTGAAGCTTTCTTT
CASSLTRTGVNTEAFF
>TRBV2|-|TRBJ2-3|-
TGTGCCAGCAGTGGAGGAAATCCTGGGGATACGCAGTATTTT
CASSGGNPGDTQYF
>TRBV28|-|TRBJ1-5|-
TGTGCCAGCAGTTCCCCCCAGGGAGGCCATCAGCCCCAGCATTTT
CASSSPQGGHQPQHF
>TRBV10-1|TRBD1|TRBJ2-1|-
TGCGCCAGCAGTGATGGGACAGAGAGCTCCTACAATGAGCAGTTCTTC
CASSDGTESSYNEQFF
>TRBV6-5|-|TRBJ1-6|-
TGTGCCAGCAGTTACTCATTAACAGGGTTTCAGTCACCCCTCCACTTT
CASSYSLTGFQSPLHF
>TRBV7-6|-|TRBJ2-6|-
TGTGCCAGCAGCTCAATGACAGAAGAAGGCTCTGGGGCCAACGTCCTGACTTTC
CASSSMTEEGSGANVLTF
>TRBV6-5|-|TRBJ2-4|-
TGTGCCAGCAGGGTAGGGGCAGGGAAAAACATTCAGTACTTC
CASRVGAGKNIQYF
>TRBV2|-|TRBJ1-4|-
TGTGCCAGCAGAGGACAGTGGAATGAAAAACTGTTTTTT
CASRGQWNEKLFF
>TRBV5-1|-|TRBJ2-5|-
TGCGCCAGCAGCTTGGCGCTAGCCCAAGAGACCCAGTACTTC
CASSLALAQETQYF
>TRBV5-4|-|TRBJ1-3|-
TGTGCCAGCAGCCTTGGTAGCACCATATATTTT
CASSLGSTIYF
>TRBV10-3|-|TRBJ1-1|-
TGTGCCATCACCTCTTCTAGGGGCACTGAAGCTTTCTTT
CAITSSRGTEAFF
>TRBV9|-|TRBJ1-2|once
TGTGCCAGCAGCCCAACTGACGTCCGGGGGTCCTATGGCTACACCTTC
CASSPTDVRGSYGYTF
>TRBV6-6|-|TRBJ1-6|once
TGTGCCAGCAGTCAGAACCGGGACACAAATTCACCCCTCCACTTT
CASSQNRDTNSPLHF
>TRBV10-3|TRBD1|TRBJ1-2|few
TGTGCCATCAGTGATTCTGCTACAGGGGGTGGTGGTGGCTACACCTTC
CAISDSATGGGGGYTF
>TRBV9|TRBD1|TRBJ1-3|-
TGTGCCAGCAGCCCAAGGGACAGCTCTGGAAACACCATATATTTT
CASSPRDSSGNTIYF
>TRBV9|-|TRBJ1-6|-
TGTGCCAGCAGCGCCCAAGGACAAACTTCACCCCTCCACTTT
CASSAQGQTSPLHF
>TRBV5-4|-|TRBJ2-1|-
TGTGCCAGCAGCTTGGGCGGGCAAAGCTCCTACAATGAGCAGTTCTTC
CASSLGGQSSYNEQFF
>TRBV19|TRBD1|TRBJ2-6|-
TGTGCCAGTAGTATTAAGGACAGGGGGCGAGGGGCCAACGTCCTGACTTTC
CASSIKDRGRGANVLTF
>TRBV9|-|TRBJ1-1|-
TGTGCCAGCAGCCCCAGAGGTCGGGGGGAGGGCACTGAAGCTTTCTTT
CASSPRGRGEGTEAFF
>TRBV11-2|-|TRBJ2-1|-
TGTGCCAGCAGCTTAGGGCAGCATGGAGGGCCTTCCTACAATGAGCAGTTCTTC
CASSLGQHGGPSYNEQFF
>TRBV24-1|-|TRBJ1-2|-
TGTGCCACCAGTGAGTACAGTGGCTATGGCTACACCTTC
CATSEYSGYGYTF
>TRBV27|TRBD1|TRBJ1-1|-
TGTGCCAGCAGTTCGATAGGGACAGGGGGTACGAACACTGAAGCTTTCTTT
CASSSIGTGGTNTEAFF
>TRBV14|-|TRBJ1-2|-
TGTGCCAGCAGCCAAGATACGGTGTCCTACTCGATGGGCTACACCTTC
CASSQDTVSYSMGYTF
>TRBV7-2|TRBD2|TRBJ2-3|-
TGTGCCAGCAGCTACCCCCGGAGGGGCGGGGGGGACCGGGATACGCAGTATTTT
CASSYPRRGGGDRDTQYF
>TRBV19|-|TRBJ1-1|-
TGTGCCAGCTCTTGGGGCCGCCTGAACACTGAAGCTTTCTTT
CASSWGRLNTEAFF
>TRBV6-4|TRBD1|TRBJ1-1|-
TGTGCCAGCAGTGACTCAGGGGGCGCCCCTGAAGCTTTCTTT
CASSDSGGAPEAFF
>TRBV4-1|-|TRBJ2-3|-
TGCGCCAGCAGCCAAGGGGAGCGGGCCCTAAGCAGAGATACGCAGTATTTT
CASSQGERALSRDTQYF
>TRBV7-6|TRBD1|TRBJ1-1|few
TGTGCCAGCAGCTTAGTAGGGGGCACGAACACTGAAGCTTTCTTT
CASSLVGGTNTEAFF